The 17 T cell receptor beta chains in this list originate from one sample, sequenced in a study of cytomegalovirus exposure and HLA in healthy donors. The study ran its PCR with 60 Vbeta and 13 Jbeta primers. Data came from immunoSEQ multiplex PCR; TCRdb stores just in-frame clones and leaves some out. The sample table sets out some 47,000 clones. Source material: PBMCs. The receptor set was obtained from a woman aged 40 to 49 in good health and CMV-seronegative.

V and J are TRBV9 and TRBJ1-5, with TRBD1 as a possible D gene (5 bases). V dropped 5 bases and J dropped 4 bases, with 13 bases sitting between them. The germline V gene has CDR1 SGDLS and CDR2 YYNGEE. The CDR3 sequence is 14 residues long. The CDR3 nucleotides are TGTGCCAGCAGTCGAGGGGAGGGGAATCAGCCCCAGCATTTT. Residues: CASSRGEGNQPQHF.

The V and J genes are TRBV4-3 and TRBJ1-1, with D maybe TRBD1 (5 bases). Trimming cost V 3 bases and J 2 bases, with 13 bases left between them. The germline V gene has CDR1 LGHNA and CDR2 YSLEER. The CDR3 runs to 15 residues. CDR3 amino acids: CASSHAVGGNTEAFF. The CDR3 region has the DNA TGCGCCAGCAGCCACGCTGTGGGGGGTAACACTGAAGCTTTCTTT.

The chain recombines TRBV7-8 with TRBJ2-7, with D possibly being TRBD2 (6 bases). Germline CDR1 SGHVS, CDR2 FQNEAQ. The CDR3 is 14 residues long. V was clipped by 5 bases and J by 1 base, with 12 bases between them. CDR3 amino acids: CASSPRRESYEQYF. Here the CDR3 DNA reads TGTGCCAGCAGCCCGCGACGGGAGTCCTACGAGCAGTACTTC.

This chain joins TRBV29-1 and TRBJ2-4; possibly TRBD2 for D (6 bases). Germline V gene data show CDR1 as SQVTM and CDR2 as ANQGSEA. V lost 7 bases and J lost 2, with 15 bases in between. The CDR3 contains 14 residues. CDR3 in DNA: TGCAGCGCCGTCGTGGGAGGATCCAAAAACATTCAGTACTTC. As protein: CSAVVGGSKNIQYF.

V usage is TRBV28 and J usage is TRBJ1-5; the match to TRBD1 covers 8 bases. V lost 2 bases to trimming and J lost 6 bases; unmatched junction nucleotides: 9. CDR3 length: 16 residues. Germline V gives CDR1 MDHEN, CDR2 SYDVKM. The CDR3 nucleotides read TGTGCCAGCAGTTTAGGGTGGCAGGGGGCCGGTCAGCCCCAGCATTTT. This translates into CASSLGWQGAGQPQHF.

CDR3 nucleotides: TGTGCCAGCAGTGAAGAGGGCAGGGTGTCTCAGCCCCAGCATTTT. The encoded protein is CASSEEGRVSQPQHF. The rearrangement links TRBV6-1 to TRBJ1-5, with a tentative D call TRBD1 (5 bases). Trimming cost V 1 base and J 6 bases, with 13 bases left between them. The CDR3 spans 15 residues. CDR1 and CDR2 from the germline V gene are MNHNS and SASEGT.

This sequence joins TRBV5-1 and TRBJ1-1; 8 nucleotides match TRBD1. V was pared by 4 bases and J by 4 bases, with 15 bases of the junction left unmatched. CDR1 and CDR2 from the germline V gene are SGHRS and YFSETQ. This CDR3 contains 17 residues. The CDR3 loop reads CASSIQRQGRGGTEAFF. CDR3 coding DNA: TGCGCCAGCAGCATCCAAAGACAGGGGAGAGGCGGCACTGAAGCTTTCTTT. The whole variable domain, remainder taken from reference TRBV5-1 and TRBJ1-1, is KAGVTQTPRYLIKTRGQQVTLSCSPISGHRSVSWYQQTPGQGLQFLFEYFSETQRNKGNFPGRFSGRQFSNSRSEMNVSTLELGDSALYLCASSIQRQGRGGTEAFFGQGTRLTVV.

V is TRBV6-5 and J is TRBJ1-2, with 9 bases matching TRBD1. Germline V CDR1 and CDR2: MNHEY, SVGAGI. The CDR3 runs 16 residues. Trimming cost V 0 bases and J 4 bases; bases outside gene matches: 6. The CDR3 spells CASSYSGTGSSYGYTF. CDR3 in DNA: TGTGCCAGCAGTTACTCCGGGACAGGGTCTTCCTATGGCTACACCTTC.

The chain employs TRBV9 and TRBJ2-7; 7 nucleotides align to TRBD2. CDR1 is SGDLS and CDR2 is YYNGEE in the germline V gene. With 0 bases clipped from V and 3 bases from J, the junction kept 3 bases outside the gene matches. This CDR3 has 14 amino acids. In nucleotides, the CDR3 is TGTGCCAGCAGCGTAGGATCGGGAGGCTACGAGCAGTACTTC. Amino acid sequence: CASSVGSGGYEQYF. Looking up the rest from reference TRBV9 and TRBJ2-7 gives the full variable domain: DSGVTQTPKHLITATGQRVTLRCSPRSGDLSVYWYQQSLDQGLQFLIQYYNGEERAKGNILERFSAQQFPDLHSELNLSSLELGDSALYFCASSVGSGGYEQYFGPGTRLTVT.

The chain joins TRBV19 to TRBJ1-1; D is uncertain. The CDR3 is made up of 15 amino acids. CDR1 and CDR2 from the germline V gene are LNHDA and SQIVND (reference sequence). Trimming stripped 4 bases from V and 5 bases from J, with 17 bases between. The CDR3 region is CASSSPADPRTEAFF. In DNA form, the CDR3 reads TGTGCCAGTAGTAGCCCAGCGGACCCTAGGACTGAAGCTTTCTTT.

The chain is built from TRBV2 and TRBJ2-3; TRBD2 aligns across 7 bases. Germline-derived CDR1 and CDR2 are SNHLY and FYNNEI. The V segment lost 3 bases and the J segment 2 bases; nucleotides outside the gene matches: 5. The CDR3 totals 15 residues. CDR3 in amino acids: CASSEVLAHTDTQYF. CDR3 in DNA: TGTGCCAGCAGTGAGGTACTAGCGCACACAGATACGCAGTATTTT.

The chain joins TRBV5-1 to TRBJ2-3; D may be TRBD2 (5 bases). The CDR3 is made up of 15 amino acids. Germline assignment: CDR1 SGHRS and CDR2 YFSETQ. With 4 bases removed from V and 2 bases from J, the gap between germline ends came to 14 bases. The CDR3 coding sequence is TGCGCCAGCAGCGAGCGGACCTCTGACACAGATACGCAGTATTTT. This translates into CASSERTSDTDTQYF.

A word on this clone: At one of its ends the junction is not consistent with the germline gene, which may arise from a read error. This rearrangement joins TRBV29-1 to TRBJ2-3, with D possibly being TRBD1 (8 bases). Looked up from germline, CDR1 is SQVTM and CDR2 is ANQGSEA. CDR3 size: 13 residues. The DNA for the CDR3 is TGCAGCGTGGGGGGGGGACAGGCAGATAAGCAGTATTTT. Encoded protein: CSVGGGQADKQYF.

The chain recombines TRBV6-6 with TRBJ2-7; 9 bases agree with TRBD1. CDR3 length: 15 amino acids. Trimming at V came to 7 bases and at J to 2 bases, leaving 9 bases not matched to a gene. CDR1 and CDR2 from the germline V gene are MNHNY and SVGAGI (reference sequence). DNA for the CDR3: TGTGCCAGCACCCCCTTCGGGGACAGGGCCTACGAGCAGTACTTC. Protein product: CASTPFGDRAYEQYF.

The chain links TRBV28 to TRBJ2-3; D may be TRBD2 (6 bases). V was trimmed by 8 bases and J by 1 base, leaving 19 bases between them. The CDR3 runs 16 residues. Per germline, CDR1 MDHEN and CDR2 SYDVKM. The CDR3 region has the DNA TGTGCCAGCGAAAGAAAAGGGTTAGCGGGCACAGATACGCAGTATTTT. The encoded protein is CASERKGLAGTDTQYF.

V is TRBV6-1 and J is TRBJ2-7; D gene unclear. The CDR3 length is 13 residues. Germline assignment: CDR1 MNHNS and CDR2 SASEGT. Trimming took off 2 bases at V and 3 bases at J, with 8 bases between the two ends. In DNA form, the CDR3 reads TGTGCCAGCAGTGAAACCCCCGGCTACGAGCAGTACTTC. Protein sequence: CASSETPGYEQYF.

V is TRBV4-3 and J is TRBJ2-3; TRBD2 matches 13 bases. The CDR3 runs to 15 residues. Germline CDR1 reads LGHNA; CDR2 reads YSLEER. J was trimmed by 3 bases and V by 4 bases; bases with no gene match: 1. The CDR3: CASSPTSGGTDTQYF. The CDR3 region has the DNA TGCGCCAGCAGCCCGACTAGCGGGGGGACAGATACGCAGTATTTT.